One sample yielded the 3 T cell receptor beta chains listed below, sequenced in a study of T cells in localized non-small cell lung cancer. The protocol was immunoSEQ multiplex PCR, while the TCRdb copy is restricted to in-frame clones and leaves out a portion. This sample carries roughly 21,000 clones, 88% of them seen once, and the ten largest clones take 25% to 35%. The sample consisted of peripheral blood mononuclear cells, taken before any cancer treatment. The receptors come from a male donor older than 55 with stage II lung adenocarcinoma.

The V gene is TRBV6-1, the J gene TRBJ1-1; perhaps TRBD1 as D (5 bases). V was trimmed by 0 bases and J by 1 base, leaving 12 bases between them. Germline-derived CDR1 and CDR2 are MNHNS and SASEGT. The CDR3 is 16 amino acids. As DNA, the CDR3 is TGTGCCAGCAGTGAAGCTCTGGGGGGGGAGAACACTGAAGCTTTCTTT. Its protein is CASSEALGGENTEAFF.

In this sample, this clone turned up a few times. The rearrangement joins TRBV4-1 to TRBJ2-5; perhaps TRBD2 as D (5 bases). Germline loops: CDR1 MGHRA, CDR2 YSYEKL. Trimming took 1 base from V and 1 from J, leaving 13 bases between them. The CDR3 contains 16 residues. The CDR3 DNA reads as TGCGCCAGCAGCCAAGGCAGTCGGGGTCCCCAAGAGACCCAGTACTTC. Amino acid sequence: CASSQGSRGPQETQYF.

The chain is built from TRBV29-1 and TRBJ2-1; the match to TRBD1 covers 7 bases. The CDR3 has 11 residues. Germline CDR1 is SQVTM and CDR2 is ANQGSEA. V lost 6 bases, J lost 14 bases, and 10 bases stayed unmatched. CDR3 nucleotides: TGCAGCGTGGGGTGGGACAGTTCGGAGTTCTTC. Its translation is CSVGWDSSEFF.